The text below deals with one TCR beta chain. The target antigen is unknown. It was at deep level that the assay was run. The method was immunoSEQ multiplex PCR; TCRdb's version includes in-frame clones alone and lacks a portion of them. The sample includes about 2 million clones, about 95% of them seen just once. The data were taken from a study of shared clonotypes between healthy human individuals. Looking at the study overall: Donor composition was two women and a few men, aged 18 to 49.

It was CD45RO-negative cells, positively selected for CCR7, that made up naive CD8 cells, with terminally differentiated effector memory CD45RA+ cells excluded. Study results and limitations: Memory subsets had estimated richness that was generally smaller than that of naive subsets.

The germline V gene has CDR1 MGHRA and CDR2 YSYEKL. The CDR3 runs to 16 residues. Deletions cut 0 bases from V and 8 bases from J, with 19 bases between. The sequenced sample was naive CD8+ T cells sorted from blood. The origin of this receptor is a man aged 18 to 35 in good health. This rearrangement joins TRBV4-1 to TRBJ1-2; D unresolved. CDR3 nucleotides: TGCGCCAGCAGCCAAGATTTTGCTTCGGAGGACTGGGGCTACACCTTC. This sequence encodes CASSQDFASEDWGYTF.